The rows below give T cell receptor beta chains drawn from one sample of a study of blood T cell repertoires in COVID-19. TCRdb's table, derived via immunoSEQ multiplex PCR, lists solely in-frame clones and lacks some. The sample contains 350,000 to 500,000 clones, over 75% of which appear only once. Sequencing was carried out using PBMCs or T cells enriched from blood (not recorded which). The receptors derive from a young woman who had been exposed to COVID-19. Both conserved end residues are part of each CDR3.

v_call	j_call	cdr3_aa
TRBV10-3	TRBJ2-7	CAISHDAPGGLAGGKGYF
TRBV28	TRBJ2-1	CASSPNPGSYNEQFF
TRBV24-1	TRBJ1-3	CATSGPGNTIYF
TRBV5-8	TRBJ2-3	CASSLMLLPGTDTQYF
TRBV2	TRBJ1-1	CASSEPPGGGAFF
TRBV6-1	TRBJ2-5	CASSEPRTGGVGQETQYF
TRBV3-1/TRBV3-2	TRBJ2-7	CASSQSSGALYEQYF
TRBV18	TRBJ1-2	CASSPIQEAYGYTF
TRBV19	TRBJ1-1	CASSRYGEAFF
TRBV10-3	TRBJ2-1	CAIGASGRVNEQFF
TRBV7-2	TRBJ2-7	CASSLELQGFYEQYF
TRBV27	TRBJ1-5	CASSISGGGNQPQHF
TRBV11-2	TRBJ2-7	CASSLGAGEQYF
TRBV28	TRBJ1-2	CASSVGGNYGYTF
TRBV4-1	TRBJ2-7	CASSPASVGDEQYF